The rows below give T cell receptor beta chains drawn from one sample of a study of blood T cells in healthy people across ages. Using its own MiXCR run on the 5' RACE reads, TCRdb lists one record per CDR3 protein. The table includes roughly 1.4 million distinct CDR3 sequences, around 59% detected once. Sequenced input: blood. These receptors came from a young man in good health. The CDR3 runs from the conserved cysteine through the conserved F or W. The D gene is left open where the match is weak. Size is stated for part of the rows, as once, few or many counts, or as a class when the clone is expanded.

clone_size	v_call	d_call	j_call	cdr3_nt	cdr3_aa
-	TRBV4-2	TRBD1	TRBJ2-1	TGTGCCAGCAGCCAATTCCTCGGGACAGGGAGTGGGTACAATGAGCAGTTCTTC	CASSQFLGTGSGYNEQFF
-	TRBV28	TRBD1	TRBJ2-2	TGTGCCAGCGGTACAGGGGGGAGTGGCGGGGAGCTGTTTTTT	CASGTGGSGGELFF
-	TRBV25-1	-	TRBJ2-2	TGTGCCAGCAGTGATACCACCGGGGAGCTGTTTTTT	CASSDTTGELFF
-	TRBV7-2	TRBD2	TRBJ2-5	TGTGCCAGCAGCTTGCAACTAGCGGGGGGGAGAGAGACCCAGTACTTC	CASSLQLAGGRETQYF
few	TRBV6-1	-	TRBJ1-4	TGTGCCAGCAGTGAAAGCCCCAGGAGGGCTAATGAAAAACTGTTTTTT	CASSESPRRANEKLFF
-	TRBV10-2	TRBD1	TRBJ1-1	TGCGCCAGCAGTGAGCATTATGACAGGGCGGCTGAAGCTTTCTTT	CASSEHYDRAAEAFF
few	TRBV27	-	TRBJ2-3	TGTGCCAGCAGTTTCTTGATGGGCGCAGATACGCAGTATTTT	CASSFLMGADTQYF
few	TRBV4-1	-	TRBJ1-2	TGCGCCAGCAACGGACAGTACTCTCCCTATGGCTACACCTTC	CASNGQYSPYGYTF
-	TRBV28	TRBD1	TRBJ1-2	TGTGCCAGCATCGAGGACAGGGGGGTTAGTAACTATGGCTACACCTTC	CASIEDRGVSNYGYTF
-	TRBV29-1	TRBD1	TRBJ1-2	TGCAGTGCTATCAGTTATCGAGGGACAGGGAACTATGGCTACACCTTC	CSAISYRGTGNYGYTF
-	TRBV5-8	TRBD1	TRBJ1-2	TGTGCCAGCAGCTTGGTCAGGGGGACGGGTGGCTACACCTTC	CASSLVRGTGGYTF
-	TRBV6-1	-	TRBJ1-5	TGTGCCATCAACAGCATCGGGAGCAATCAGCCCCAGCATTTT	CAINSIGSNQPQHF
-	TRBV7-2	-	TRBJ2-3	TGTGCCAGCAGCTCCTGGGCAGGGCTCACAGATACGCAGTATTTT	CASSSWAGLTDTQYF
-	TRBV5-5	TRBD2	TRBJ2-7	TGTGCCAGCAGCCCCGGAGCGGGAGGTCTCGAGCAGTACTTC	CASSPGAGGLEQYF
-	TRBV6-6	TRBD1	TRBJ2-3	TGTGCCAGCAGTTACAGTTTCGGACAGGGGGCAACAGATACGCAGTATTTT	CASSYSFGQGATDTQYF
few	TRBV12-5	-	TRBJ2-7	TGTGCTAGTGGTTATAGTGACTCCTACGAGCAGTACTTC	CASGYSDSYEQYF
-	TRBV6-2/TRBV6-3	-	TRBJ2-1	TGTGCCTGCACCGAAGGGCGGGATGATTACAATGAGCAGTTCTTC	CACTEGRDDYNEQFF
few	TRBV15	-	TRBJ2-5	TGTGCCACCAGCAGTAGCACCCAAGAGACCCAGTACTTC	CATSSSTQETQYF
few	TRBV12-3/TRBV12-4	-	TRBJ2-3	TGTGCCAGCAGTTTAGAAGGCGGTTCTAGCACAGATACGCAGTATTTT	CASSLEGGSSTDTQYF
-	TRBV7-6	-	TRBJ2-7	TGTGCCAGCAGCCCCCGGGGAAGTAACTACGAGCAGTACTTC	CASSPRGSNYEQYF
-	TRBV2	TRBD1	TRBJ1-6	TGTGCCAGCAGAGGACAGGGGTATAGTAATTCACCCCTCCACTTT	CASRGQGYSNSPLHF
-	TRBV7-9	-	TRBJ2-7	TGTGCCAGCAGCTCCACGGGATTAAGCGGAAGCTTCTACGAGCAGTACTTC	CASSSTGLSGSFYEQYF
-	TRBV6-1	TRBD1	TRBJ2-7	TGTGCCAGTCTTACCGGGACAGGGCCCTACGAGCAGTACTTC	CASLTGTGPYEQYF
-	TRBV10-2	-	TRBJ1-5	TGCGCCACCACGACAGGAAGCCCCGAGCCCCAGCATTTT	CATTTGSPEPQHF
few	TRBV5-1	-	TRBJ2-1	TGCGCCAGCAGCCCCGGAGGTGTCGGGTCCTACAATGAGCAGTTCTTC	CASSPGGVGSYNEQFF
once	TRBV6-5	TRBD1	TRBJ2-7	TGTGCCAGCAGTTATTTCACTGGACAGGGCTACGAGCAGTACTTC	CASSYFTGQGYEQYF
few	TRBV7-8	-	TRBJ2-1	TGTGCCAGCAGCGCGGAGCGGGTCTACAATGAGCAGTTCTTC	CASSAERVYNEQFF
few	TRBV7-4	-	TRBJ2-4	TGTGCCAGCAGTCCCAACGGCGACAGCCAAAAACCCGATTTGGCCAAAAACATTCAGTACTTC	CASSPNGDSQKPDLAKNIQYF
few	TRBV7-9	TRBD2	TRBJ2-5	TGTGCCAGCAGCTTAGTTAGCGGGAGGGTCGGAGAGACCCAGTACTTC	CASSLVSGRVGETQYF
few	TRBV7-9	-	TRBJ2-7	TGTGCCAGCAGCTTTCCAGGGGTAGGTGAGCAGTACTTC	CASSFPGVGEQYF
-	TRBV6-2/TRBV6-3	-	TRBJ2-3	TGTGCCAGCAGTTATAGGGCGGATGGTCCGGATACGCAGTATTTT	CASSYRADGPDTQYF
once	TRBV6-5	TRBD1	TRBJ2-5	TGTGCCAGCAGTTTTGTCTCGGCAGGGGGTAAAAGGGAGACCCAGTACTTC	CASSFVSAGGKRETQYF
-	TRBV5-1	-	TRBJ2-7	TGCGCCAGCAGCTTGGTGGGCGTCCCTTCCACCTACTACGAGCAGTACTTC	CASSLVGVPSTYYEQYF
-	TRBV3-1	-	TRBJ2-6	TGTGCCAGCAGCCCGGTTCCGGACTCTGGGGCCAACGTCCTGACTTTC	CASSPVPDSGANVLTF
-	TRBV27	TRBD2	TRBJ2-3	TGTGCCACCAAAGAGGCGGGGGGGCAAGATACGCAGTATTTT	CATKEAGGQDTQYF
once	TRBV29-1	-	TRBJ1-1	TGCAGCGTTGGGCACAAAGACAGGCTTGGGACTGAAGCTTTCTTT	CSVGHKDRLGTEAFF
-	TRBV4-1	-	TRBJ2-3	TGCGCCAGCAGCCACCCTCTAGGAGATACGCAGTATTTT	CASSHPLGDTQYF
-	TRBV7-2	-	TRBJ2-7	TGTGCCAGCAGCTTAGCCTACATGGAGACCCGGTACTTC	CASSLAYMETRYF
-	TRBV5-6	-	TRBJ1-6	TGTGCCAGCAGCGTTGGACCCCGTAATTCACCCCTCCACTTT	CASSVGPRNSPLHF
-	TRBV29-1	-	TRBJ2-1	TGCAGCGTTGAGAGTGAGCAGTTCTTC	CSVESEQFF
-	TRBV29-1	TRBD1	TRBJ2-3	TGCAGCGTATGGACAGGGGGGAACAATTTAGTAGATACGCAGTATTTT	CSVWTGGNNLVDTQYF
few	TRBV10-3	TRBD1	TRBJ2-1	TGTGCCATCAGTGAGTCTTACAGGGGAAGCTCCTACAATGAGCAGTTCTTC	CAISESYRGSSYNEQFF
-	TRBV6-6	-	TRBJ1-5	TGTGCCAGCACCTTACCCCAATATAATCAGCCCCAGCATTTT	CASTLPQYNQPQHF
few	TRBV10-3	-	TRBJ2-7	TGTGCCATCGGAGAGGTGGGTGAGGCTAACGAGCAGTACTTC	CAIGEVGEANEQYF